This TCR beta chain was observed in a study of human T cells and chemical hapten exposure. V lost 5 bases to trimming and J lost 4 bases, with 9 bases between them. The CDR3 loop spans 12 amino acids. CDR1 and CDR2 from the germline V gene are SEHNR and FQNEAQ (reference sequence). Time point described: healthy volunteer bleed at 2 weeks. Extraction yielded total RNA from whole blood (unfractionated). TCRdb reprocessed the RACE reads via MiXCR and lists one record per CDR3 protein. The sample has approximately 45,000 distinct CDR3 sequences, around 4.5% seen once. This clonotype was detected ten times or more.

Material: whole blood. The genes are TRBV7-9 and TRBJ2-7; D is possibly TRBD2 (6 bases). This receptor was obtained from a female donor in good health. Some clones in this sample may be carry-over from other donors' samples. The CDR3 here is CASSVRGYEQYF. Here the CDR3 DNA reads TGTGCCAGCAGCGTCCGGGGGTACGAGCAGTACTTC. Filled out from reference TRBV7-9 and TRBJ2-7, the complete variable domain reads DTGVSQNPRHKITKRGQNVTFRCDPISEHNRLYWYRQTLGQGPEFLTYFQNEAQLEKSRLLSDRFSAERPKGSFSTLEIQRTEQGDSAMYLCASSVRGYEQYFGPGTRLTVT.